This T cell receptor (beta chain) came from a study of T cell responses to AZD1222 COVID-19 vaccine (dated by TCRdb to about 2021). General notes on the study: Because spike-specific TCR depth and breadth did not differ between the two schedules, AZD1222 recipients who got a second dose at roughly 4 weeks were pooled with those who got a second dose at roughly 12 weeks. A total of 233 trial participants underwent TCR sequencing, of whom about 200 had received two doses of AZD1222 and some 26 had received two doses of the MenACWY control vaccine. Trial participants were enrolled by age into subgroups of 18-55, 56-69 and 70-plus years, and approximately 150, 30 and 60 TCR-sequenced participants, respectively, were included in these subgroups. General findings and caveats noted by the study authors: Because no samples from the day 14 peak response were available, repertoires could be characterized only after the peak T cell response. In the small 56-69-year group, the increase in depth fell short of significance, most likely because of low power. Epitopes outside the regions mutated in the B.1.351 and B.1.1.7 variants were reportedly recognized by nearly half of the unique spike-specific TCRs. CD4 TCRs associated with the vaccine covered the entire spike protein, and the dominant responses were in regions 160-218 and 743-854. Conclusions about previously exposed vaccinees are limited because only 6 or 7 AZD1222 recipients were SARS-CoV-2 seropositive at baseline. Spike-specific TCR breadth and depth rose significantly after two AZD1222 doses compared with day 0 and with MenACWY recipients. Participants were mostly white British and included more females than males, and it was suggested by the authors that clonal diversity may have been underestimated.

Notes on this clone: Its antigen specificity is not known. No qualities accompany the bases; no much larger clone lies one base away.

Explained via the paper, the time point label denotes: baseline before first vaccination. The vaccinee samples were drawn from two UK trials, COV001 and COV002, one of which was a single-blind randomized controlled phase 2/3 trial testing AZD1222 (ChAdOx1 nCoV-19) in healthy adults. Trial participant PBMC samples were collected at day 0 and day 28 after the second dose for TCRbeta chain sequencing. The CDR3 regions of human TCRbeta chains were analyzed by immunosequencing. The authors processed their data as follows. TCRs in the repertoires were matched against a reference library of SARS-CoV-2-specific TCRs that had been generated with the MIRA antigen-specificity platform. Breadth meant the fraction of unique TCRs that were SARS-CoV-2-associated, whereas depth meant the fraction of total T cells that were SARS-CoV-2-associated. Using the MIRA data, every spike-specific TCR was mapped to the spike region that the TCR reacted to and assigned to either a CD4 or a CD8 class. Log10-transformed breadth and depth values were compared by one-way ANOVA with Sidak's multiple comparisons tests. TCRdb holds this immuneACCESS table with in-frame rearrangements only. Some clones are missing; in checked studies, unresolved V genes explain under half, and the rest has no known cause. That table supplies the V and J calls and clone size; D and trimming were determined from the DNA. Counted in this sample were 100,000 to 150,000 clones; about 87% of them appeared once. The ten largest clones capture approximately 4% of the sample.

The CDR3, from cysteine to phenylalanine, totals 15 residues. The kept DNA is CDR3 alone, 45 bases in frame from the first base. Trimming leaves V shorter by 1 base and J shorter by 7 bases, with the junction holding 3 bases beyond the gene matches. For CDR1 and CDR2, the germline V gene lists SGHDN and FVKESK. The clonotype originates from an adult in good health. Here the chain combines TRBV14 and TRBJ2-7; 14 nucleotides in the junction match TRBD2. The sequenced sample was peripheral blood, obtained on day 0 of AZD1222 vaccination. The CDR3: CASSQGGLAGDEQYF. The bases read TGTGCCAGCAGCCAAGGGGGACTAGCGGGAGATGAGCAGTACTTC.